The 20 T cell receptor beta chains below all came from one sample that was sequenced in a study of T cell clones after liver transplantation. Clones were read by immunoSEQ multiplex PCR, and TCRdb kept only the in-frame ones, dropping some. The table shows 68,000 or so clones, with about 80% occurring only once. This material consisted of CD4+ T cells from blood, taken before liver transplant. These receptors were collected from a human donor who received a liver transplant.

The CDR3 reads CASSIDRTPGNTIYF. The CDR3, as DNA: TGTGCCAGTAGTATAGACAGGACCCCTGGAAACACCATATATTTT. V gene TRBV19 combines with J gene TRBJ1-3; D unresolved. The V and J ends lost 0 bases and 2 bases respectively, with 8 bases between them. CDR3 length: 15 amino acids. Germline V gene sequence: CDR1 LNHDA, CDR2 SQIVND (reference sequence).

This clone was seen more than once but under ten times. The rearrangement joins TRBV18 to TRBJ1-5; D is unclear. Germline V gene data show CDR1 as KGHSH and CDR2 as LQKENI. The CDR3 length is 14 residues. Deletions cut 6 bases from V and 4 bases from J, with 13 bases between. The CDR3 nucleotides read TGTGCCAGCTCCGAGCAGGCTATGAATCAGCCCCAGCATTTT. Amino acid sequence: CASSEQAMNQPQHF.

The rearrangement uses TRBV6-1 and TRBJ1-2, with 9 bases lining up with TRBD1. V trimming: 4 bases; J trimming: 7 bases; junction bases outside the gene matches: 10. Germline V lookup: CDR1 MNHNS, CDR2 SASEGT. There are 15 residues in the CDR3. The CDR3 DNA is TGTGCCAGCAGTGCCCCGACAGGGGGTATCACTGGCTACACCTTC. Protein product: CASSAPTGGITGYTF.

The CDR3 DNA is TGTGCCAGCAGCAAACGGGTCAGCCCAAGCACTGAAGCTTTCTTT. It codes for CASSKRVSPSTEAFF. The V and J genes are TRBV7-2 and TRBJ1-1; D remains ambiguous. Trimming left V 5 bases short and J 4 bases short, with 17 bases between. This CDR3 is 15 amino acids long. Germline CDR1 SGHTA, CDR2 FQGNSA.

V gene TRBV7-6 combines with J gene TRBJ1-3; D ambiguous. Trimming took off 4 bases at V and 11 bases at J, with 12 bases between the two ends. CDR1 is SGHVS, CDR2 FNYEAQ, per germline. The length of the CDR3 is 12 residues. The chain's CDR3 is CASSSPLDSIYF. The DNA of the CDR3 is TGTGCCAGCAGCTCACCTCTTGATTCCATATATTTT. Variable domain in full (rest from reference TRBV7-6 and TRBJ1-3): GAGVSQSPRYKVTKRGQDVALRCDPISGHVSLYWYRQALGQGPEFLTYFNYEAQQDKSGLPNDRFSAERPEGSISTLTIQRTEQRDSAMYRCASSSPLDSIYFGEGSWLTVV.

The V and J genes are TRBV23-1 and TRBJ1-2; D uncertain. TRBV23-1 has ORF status, its function being uncertain. Trimming took off 7 bases at V and 6 bases at J, with 3 bases between the two ends. The CDR3 runs 9 residues. The CDR3, as DNA: TGCGCCAGCAACCATGGCTACACCTTC. Protein: CASNHGYTF.

The chain is built from TRBV18 and TRBJ2-1; tentatively, D is TRBD1 (5 bases). The V gene lost 5 bases and the J gene lost 10 bases, with 15 bases spanning the gap. Germline assignment: CDR1 KGHSH and CDR2 LQKENI. This CDR3 contains 13 residues. The CDR3 is CASSTDRQTEQFF. The DNA for the CDR3 is TGTGCCAGCTCAACCGATAGACAGACCGAGCAGTTCTTC.

This clone appeared a single time. V and J are TRBV5-1 and TRBJ2-1; tentatively, D is TRBD2 (6 bases). The V end was cut by 0 bases, the J end by 7 bases, with 20 bases between. This CDR3 comprises 17 residues. From germline, CDR1 is SGHRS and CDR2 YFSETQ. The CDR3: CASSLAGSELMGNEQFF. The CDR3 nucleotides read TGCGCCAGCAGCTTGGCCGGGAGCGAACTGATGGGAAATGAGCAGTTCTTC.

This clone qualifies as medium-sized. The rearrangement uses TRBV11-2 and TRBJ2-5, with D possibly being TRBD2 (6 bases). Germline CDR1 SGHAT, CDR2 FQNNGV. The CDR3 loop spans 14 amino acids. The V end lost 5 bases, the J end lost 1 base, and 11 bases lay between the germline ends. CDR3 in amino acids: CASSPGAFQETQYF. In DNA form, the CDR3 reads TGTGCCAGCAGCCCGGGAGCTTTCCAAGAGACCCAGTACTTC.

The V gene is TRBV7-2, the J gene TRBJ2-5; D possibly corresponds to TRBD2 (5 bases). The germline V gene has CDR1 SGHTA and CDR2 FQGNSA. This CDR3 contains 14 residues. The germline V and J ends were trimmed by 0 bases and 7 bases, with 12 bases remaining between them. The CDR3 region is CASSLATTTGTQYF. The DNA for the CDR3 is TGTGCCAGCAGCTTAGCGACGACTACGGGGACCCAGTACTTC.

J is TRBJ2-7 and V is TRBV4-3; D gene ambiguous. From germline, CDR1 is LGHNA and CDR2 YSLEER. The V end was cut by 4 bases, the J end by 4 bases, with 11 bases between. CDR3 length: 13 residues. The CDR3 reads CASSRFPPYEQYF. DNA for the CDR3: TGCGCCAGCAGCCGATTTCCCCCTTACGAGCAGTACTTC.

The chain couples TRBV18 to TRBJ1-1; the D is unclear. The ends were cut back, 6 bases at V and 1 base at J, with 15 bases in the middle. The CDR3 is 15 amino acids. CDR1 and CDR2 (germline): KGHSH, LQKENI. This CDR3 reads CASSPNGGWNTEAFF. DNA for the CDR3: TGTGCCAGCTCCCCAAACGGAGGGTGGAACACTGAAGCTTTCTTT.

This chain uses TRBV9 with TRBJ2-7; 16 nucleotides match TRBD2. V shed 5 bases, J shed 8 bases, and the junction held 7 bases outside the gene matches. Germline CDR1 is SGDLS and CDR2 is YYNGEE. The CDR3 loop spans 15 amino acids. The CDR3 DNA sequence: TGTGCCAGCAGATCCGGGACTAGCGGGAGGGGAAAGCAGTACTTC. It translates to CASRSGTSGRGKQYF. Complete variable domain (other parts from reference TRBV9 and TRBJ2-7): DSGVTQTPKHLITATGQRVTLRCSPRSGDLSVYWYQQSLDQGLQFLIQYYNGEERAKGNILERFSAQQFPDLHSELNLSSLELGDSALYFCASRSGTSGRGKQYFGPGTRLTVT.

The chain carries TRBV7-9 and TRBJ2-7; maybe TRBD2 (7 bases). There are 15 residues in the CDR3. Germline-derived CDR1 and CDR2 are SEHNR and FQNEAQ (reference sequence). V lost 6 bases to trimming and J lost 5 bases, with 20 bases between them. CDR3 coding DNA: TGTGCCAGCAGGGGGAGGGGGGCACTCGATAACGAGCAGTACTTC. It encodes CASRGRGALDNEQYF.

The sample holds a few counts of this clone. The chain uses TRBV29-1 and TRBJ1-2; 7 bases agree with TRBD1. This CDR3 comprises 16 residues. The junction had 14 bases not matched to a gene; V was cut back by 3 bases and J by 4 bases. The germline CDR1 and CDR2 sequences are SQVTM and ANQGSEA. For the CDR3, the DNA is TGCAGCGTTGATTTTCGGGGTAGGGGGCCGGCCTATGGCTACACCTTC. It is translated as CSVDFRGRGPAYGYTF.

The chain recombines TRBV6-1 with TRBJ1-5; D remains ambiguous. The CDR3 spans 11 residues. Per the germline V gene, CDR1 is MNHNS and CDR2 is SASEGT. The V end lost 11 bases, the J end lost 4 bases, and 9 bases lay between the germline ends. Written as DNA, the CDR3 is TGTGCCGCGGGGTATAATCAGCCCCAGCATTTT. Residues: CAAGYNQPQHF.

This clone was picked up one time. The chain employs TRBV7-2 and TRBJ2-7; D is unresolved. V gave up 7 bases and J gave up 0 bases, with 16 bases separating them. This CDR3 region has 15 residues. Germline values: CDR1 SGHTA, CDR2 FQGNSA. The CDR3 loop reads CASTYKTLGSYEQYF. DNA for the CDR3: TGTGCCAGCACCTATAAGACGTTAGGCTCCTACGAGCAGTACTTC.

The chain employs TRBV6-1 and TRBJ1-2, with D perhaps TRBD1 (6 bases). The CDR3 sequence is 15 residues long. Trimming cost V 7 bases and J 0 bases, with 15 bases left between them. The V gene's germline CDR1 is MNHNS and CDR2 SASEGT. CDR3 sequence reads: CASTEGGFANYGYTF. In DNA, the CDR3 is TGTGCCAGCACCGAAGGGGGGTTCGCTAACTATGGCTACACCTTC.

The CDR3 loop is CASMTSGSWGNSDTQYF. CDR3 in DNA: TGTGCCAGTATGACTAGCGGGAGTTGGGGGAACTCAGATACGCAGTATTTT. The V call is TRBV19, the J call TRBJ2-3; 12 bases are shared with TRBD2. Unmatched junction bases numbered 12, after V lost 7 bases and J lost 4 bases. The CDR3 totals 17 residues. Germline V CDR1 and CDR2: LNHDA, SQIVND (reference sequence).

This clone has only one observation. In DNA, the CDR3 is TGCGCCAGCAGCCTTAGCCGACAGGCGGGCGAGCAGTACTTC. This encodes CASSLSRQAGEQYF. This sequence joins TRBV4-3 and TRBJ2-7; TRBD1 is a possible D gene (6 bases). V gave up 4 bases and J gave up 6 bases, with 16 bases separating them. The germline gives CDR1 LGHNA, CDR2 YSLEER. This CDR3 contains 14 residues.